A single sample is the source of the 23 T cell receptor beta chains below, sequenced in a study of cytomegalovirus exposure and HLA in healthy donors. PCR used 60 Vbeta primers and 13 Jbeta primers. Here immunoSEQ multiplex PCR was the method, and the copy in TCRdb shows in-frame clones only, minus some. The sample has over 150,000 clones, over 70% seen once. The sample consisted of PBMCs. These receptors all come from a young man in good health and CMV-seronegative.

The chain joins TRBV11-3 to TRBJ2-1; 10 bases are a match to TRBD2. Germline CDR1 and CDR2: SGHNT and YENEEA. V dropped 4 bases and J dropped 9; count of bases not matched to a gene: 6. There are 14 residues in the CDR3. In DNA form, the CDR3 reads TGTGCCAGCAGCTATTCCGGGACTAGCGCTGAGCAGTTCTTC. Its protein is CASSYSGTSAEQFF.

The chain is built from TRBV9 and TRBJ1-1, with 7 bases matching TRBD1. After removal of 0 bases from V and 1 base from J, the junction contained 3 bases not matched to a gene. The germline V gene encodes CDR1 SGDLS and CDR2 YYNGEE. The CDR3 has 15 amino acids. The CDR3 loop is CASSVEGAANTEAFF. DNA of the CDR3: TGTGCCAGCAGCGTAGAGGGGGCCGCGAACACTGAAGCTTTCTTT. The entire variable domain, with the rest obtained from reference TRBV9 and TRBJ1-1, is as follows: DSGVTQTPKHLITATGQRVTLRCSPRSGDLSVYWYQQSLDQGLQFLIQYYNGEERAKGNILERFSAQQFPDLHSELNLSSLELGDSALYFCASSVEGAANTEAFFGQGTRLTVV.

This chain joins TRBV7-8 and TRBJ1-6, with 7 bases fitting TRBD1. The germline CDR1 and CDR2 sequences are SGHVS and FQNEAQ. The length of the CDR3 is 17 residues. V was clipped by 6 bases and J by 8 bases; unmatched bases: 16. The CDR3 region is CASSQSNRQGRDSPLHF. The CDR3 nucleotides are TGTGCCAGCAGTCAGAGCAACCGACAGGGACGAGATTCACCCCTCCACTTT.

This sequence joins TRBV10-3 and TRBJ2-2; tentative D call: TRBD2 (5 bases). V was cut by 4 bases and J by 6 bases, with 15 bases left in between. Germline-derived CDR1 and CDR2 are ENHRY and SYGVKD. The CDR3 covers 15 residues. CDR3 protein: CAISGQPVGAGELFF. The CDR3 nucleotides are TGTGCCATCAGTGGGCAGCCAGTCGGGGCCGGGGAGCTGTTTTTT.

The gene calls are TRBV6-5 and TRBJ1-2; D gene unclear. The V end lost 0 bases, the J end lost 3 bases, and 14 bases lay between the germline ends. CDR3 size: 16 residues. CDR1 MNHEY and CDR2 SVGAGI come from the germline V gene. The CDR3 sequence is CASSYSLQIGYYGYTF. The CDR3 DNA sequence: TGTGCCAGCAGTTACTCTCTACAGATTGGGTACTATGGCTACACCTTC.

The chain carries TRBV2 and TRBJ2-7; D is possibly TRBD2 (5 bases). Germline CDR1 is SNHLY and CDR2 is FYNNEI. This CDR3 region has 16 residues. V was shortened by 2 bases and J by 9 bases, with 23 bases between the two germline ends. The CDR3 loop is CASSERYRDMFGRQYF. CDR3 sequence (DNA): TGTGCCAGCAGTGAAAGATACCGGGATATGTTTGGTCGGCAGTACTTC.

The genes are TRBV5-3 and TRBJ2-2, with 9 positions matching TRBD2. TRBV5-3 is filed as an ORF, its function uncertain. V was clipped by 0 bases and J by 0 bases; unmatched bases: 6. The CDR3 loop spans 18 amino acids. The CDR3 DNA reads TGTGCCAGAAGCTTGGAGGCGACTAGCGGCGCGAACACCGGGGAGCTGTTTTTT. Protein product: CARSLEATSGANTGELFF.

This chain connects TRBV7-8 to TRBJ2-7; D perhaps matches TRBD2 (5 bases). V gave up 2 bases and J gave up 0 bases, with 11 bases separating them. This CDR3 has 15 residues. CDR1 and CDR2 (germline): SGHVS, FQNEAQ. CDR3 DNA: TGTGCCAGCAGCTTACGCGGAGGTCACTCCTACGAGCAGTACTTC. Translated: CASSLRGGHSYEQYF.

The gene calls are TRBV19 and TRBJ1-3, with a weak D call TRBD1 (6 bases). Germline values: CDR1 LNHDA, CDR2 SQIVND (reference sequence). This CDR3 region has 16 residues. The V and J ends lost 5 bases and 1 base respectively, with 15 bases between them. The CDR3 sequence is CASSVSTGLSGNTIYF. In DNA form, the CDR3 reads TGTGCCAGTAGTGTTTCTACAGGGTTATCTGGAAACACCATATATTTT.

The chain is built from TRBV7-2 and TRBJ2-3; 8 positions agree with TRBD1. V lost 5 bases and J lost 2; bases outside the gene matches: 12. Germline-derived CDR1 and CDR2 are SGHTA and FQGNSA. The CDR3 runs to 17 residues. CDR3 region: CASSPRGQVTFTDTQYF. The CDR3 DNA reads as TGTGCCAGCAGCCCCCGGGGACAGGTTACTTTCACAGATACGCAGTATTTT.

The rearrangement links TRBV13 to TRBJ2-7; D is perhaps TRBD1 (6 bases). Per the germline V gene, CDR1 is PRHDT and CDR2 is FYEKMQ (reference sequence). The CDR3 loop spans 15 amino acids. The V and J ends lost 5 bases and 4 bases respectively, with 18 bases between them. DNA for the CDR3: TGTGCCAGCAGCCACTCAGGGGTCTCGGATTACGAGCAGTACTTC. It specifies CASSHSGVSDYEQYF. Supplemented by reference TRBV13 and TRBJ2-7, the full variable domain reads AAGVIQSPRHLIKEKRETATLKCYPIPRHDTVYWYQQGPGQDPQFLISFYEKMQSDKGSIPDRFSAQQFSDYHSELNMSSLELGDSALYFCASSHSGVSDYEQYFGPGTRLTVT.

V usage is TRBV5-4 and J usage is TRBJ2-2; possibly TRBD1 for D (6 bases). The CDR3 length is 14 residues. Per the germline V gene, CDR1 is SGHNT and CDR2 is YYREEE (reference sequence). The germline V and J ends were trimmed by 4 bases and 5 bases, with 12 bases remaining between them. The CDR3 sequence is CASSQGGRTGELFF. For the CDR3, the DNA is TGTGCCAGCAGCCAAGGGGGTAGGACCGGGGAGCTGTTTTTT. Together with reference TRBV5-4 and TRBJ2-2, the CDR3 gives the full variable domain: ETGVTQSPTHLIKTRGQQVTLRCSSQSGHNTVSWYQQALGQGPQFIFQYYREEENGRGNFPPRFSGLQFPNYSSELNVNALELDDSALYLCASSQGGRTGELFFGEGSRLTVL.

The chain couples TRBV25-1 to TRBJ1-1; D is perhaps TRBD1 (6 bases). This CDR3 is built from 13 residues. Per germline, CDR1 MGHDK and CDR2 SYGVNS. Trimming shortened V by 3 bases and J by 5 bases, and 10 bases separated the two germline ends. CDR3 bases: TGTGCCAGCAGTGAGCAGGGGTATACTGAAGCTTTCTTT. It encodes CASSEQGYTEAFF. Filled out from reference TRBV25-1 and TRBJ1-1, the complete variable domain reads EADIYQTPRYLVIGTGKKITLECSQTMGHDKMYWYQQDPGMELHLIHYSYGVNSTEKGDLSSESTVSRIRTEHFPLTLESARPSHTSQYLCASSEQGYTEAFFGQGTRLTVV.

The rearrangement uses TRBV6-1 and TRBJ2-7; 10 bases fit TRBD1. V lost 6 bases to trimming and J lost 5 bases; unmatched junction nucleotides: 10. This CDR3 is 15 amino acids long. Looked up from germline, CDR1 is MNHNS and CDR2 is SASEGT. The CDR3 is CASRLEDRGVNEQYF. The CDR3 DNA sequence: TGTGCCAGCAGGCTCGAGGACAGGGGGGTCAACGAGCAGTACTTC.

V usage is TRBV7-2 and J usage is TRBJ2-5, with D perhaps TRBD2 (6 bases). V shed 1 base and J shed 4 bases, with 19 bases lying between them. Germline CDR1 SGHTA, CDR2 FQGNSA. There are 17 residues in the CDR3. The CDR3 loop is CASSLERWGRTRETQYF. The CDR3 DNA reads TGTGCCAGCAGCTTAGAGCGATGGGGGAGGACGAGAGAGACCCAGTACTTC.

The CDR3 here is CASSSGTRSAYEQYF. CDR3 DNA sequence: TGTGCCAGCAGCTCGGGGACTAGATCTGCCTACGAGCAGTACTTC. This chain links TRBV5-6 with TRBJ2-5; 8 positions match TRBD2. The J call may not be correct, given that the DNA end is closer to TRBJ2-7. This CDR3 comprises 15 residues. Germline V gene lookup returns CDR1 SGHDT and CDR2 YYEEEE.

This rearrangement joins TRBV27 to TRBJ1-4; 9 bases match TRBD1. The CDR3 covers 16 residues. With 5 bases clipped from V and 5 bases from J, the junction kept 9 bases outside the gene matches. CDR1 is MNHEY and CDR2 is SMNVEV in the germline V gene (reference sequence). Written as DNA, the CDR3 is TGTGCCAGCAGTCCCCTGGGACAGGGTCTAAATGAAAAACTGTTTTTT. It encodes CASSPLGQGLNEKLFF.

This sequence joins TRBV7-3 and TRBJ1-2, with 9 nucleotides matching TRBD1. V lost 5 bases and J lost 7; bases outside the gene matches: 11. Germline assignment: CDR1 SGHTA and CDR2 FQGTGA. CDR3 length equals 15 residues. The CDR3 DNA reads as TGTGCCAGCAGCCCGCGAGGGGACAGGGCAAGTGGCTACACCTTC. This translates into CASSPRGDRASGYTF.

The J gene is TRBJ1-4, the V gene TRBV11-3; TRBD1 matches 9 bases. The CDR3 runs to 17 residues. V lost 0 bases, J lost 8 bases, and 10 bases stayed unmatched. The V gene's germline CDR1 is SGHNT and CDR2 YENEEA. This CDR3 is CASSLDPEQDRGEKLFF. Written as DNA, the CDR3 is TGTGCCAGCAGCTTAGATCCCGAACAGGACAGGGGCGAAAAACTGTTTTTT.

The chain uses TRBV27 and TRBJ1-1; D might be TRBD1 (6 bases). The CDR3 totals 14 residues. Per the germline V gene, CDR1 is MNHEY and CDR2 is SMNVEV (reference sequence). Trimming took off 6 bases at V and 4 bases at J, with 15 bases between the two ends. CDR3: CASRSLTGSTEAFF. CDR3 bases: TGTGCCAGCAGGTCCCTCACAGGGAGCACTGAAGCTTTCTTT.

V usage is TRBV7-3 and J usage is TRBJ2-7, with D perhaps matching TRBD2 (7 bases). Deletions cut 1 base from V and 4 bases from J, with 11 bases between. Looked up from germline, CDR1 is SGHTA and CDR2 is FQGTGA. The CDR3 is 14 amino acids. The CDR3, as DNA: TGTGCCAGCAGCTTAAGGGGGGGACAATACGAGCAGTACTTC. This sequence encodes CASSLRGGQYEQYF. Supplemented by reference TRBV7-3 and TRBJ2-7, the full variable domain reads GAGVSQTPSNKVTEKGKYVELRCDPISGHTALYWYRQSLGQGPEFLIYFQGTGAADDSGLPNDRFFAVRPEGSVSTLKIQRTERGDSAVYLCASSLRGGQYEQYFGPGTRLTVT.

V and J are TRBV9 and TRBJ2-1; no firm D call. The V end lost 4 bases, the J end lost 0 bases, and 11 bases lay between the germline ends. Germline V gene sequence: CDR1 SGDLS, CDR2 YYNGEE. This CDR3 is built from 15 residues. In DNA, the CDR3 is TGTGCCAGCAGCATCGAGCCGAGCTCCTACAATGAGCAGTTCTTC. Its protein product is CASSIEPSSYNEQFF.

The rearrangement links TRBV27 to TRBJ1-5; TRBD1 agrees at 9 bases. V was clipped by 5 bases and J by 2 bases; unmatched bases: 4. The CDR3 consists of 15 residues. Germline loops: CDR1 MNHEY, CDR2 SMNVEV (reference sequence). This CDR3 is CASSHRGLGNQPQHF. The DNA of the CDR3 is TGTGCCAGCAGTCACAGGGGGCTTGGCAATCAGCCCCAGCATTTT.